One sample yielded the 5 T cell receptor beta chains listed below, sequenced in a study of blood T cell repertoires in COVID-19. Clones were sequenced by immunoSEQ multiplex PCR, and TCRdb holds only the in-frame ones, with some missing. The sample carries 300,000 to 400,000 clones, about nine tenths recorded once. Material: PBMCs or T cells enriched from blood (not recorded which). All receptors derive from a man aged 60 to 69 who had recovered from COVID-19.

The rearrangement links TRBV5-1 to TRBJ2-5; D perhaps matches TRBD1 (6 bases). This CDR3 spans 14 amino acids. V was shortened by 0 bases and J by 1 base, with 7 bases between the two germline ends. From germline, CDR1 is SGHRS and CDR2 YFSETQ. CDR3 sequence reads: CASSLETGQETQYF. Here the CDR3 DNA reads TGCGCCAGCAGCTTGGAGACAGGCCAAGAGACCCAGTACTTC.

V is TRBV11-2 and J is TRBJ2-7, with 9 bases matching TRBD1. The germline V gene has CDR1 SGHAT and CDR2 FQNNGV. The CDR3 contains 15 residues. V lost 5 bases and J lost 4; bases outside the gene matches: 9. CDR3 in DNA: TGTGCCAGCAGCCAGACCGGGACAGGGATATACGAGCAGTACTTC. Its protein product is CASSQTGTGIYEQYF. The whole variable domain, filled in from reference TRBV11-2 and TRBJ2-7, reads EAGVAQSPRYKIIEKRQSVAFWCNPISGHATLYWYQQILGQGPKLLIQFQNNGVVDDSQLPKDRFSAERLKGVDSTLKIQPAKLEDSAVYLCASSQTGTGIYEQYFGPGTRLTVT.

Only one count was recorded for this clone. The CDR3 coding sequence is TGCGCCAGCAGCCCCGGGACAGGGGCATGGGGGGCCAACGTCCTGACTTTC. As protein: CASSPGTGAWGANVLTF. The chain is built from TRBV5-1 and TRBJ2-6; 10 bases line up with TRBD1. V lost 4 bases, J lost 4 bases, and 8 bases stayed unmatched. The CDR3 consists of 17 residues. The germline CDR1 and CDR2 sequences are SGHRS and YFSETQ.

The chain links TRBV7-3 to TRBJ2-3, with D possibly matching TRBD2 (6 bases). This CDR3 spans 15 amino acids. V lost 4 bases, J lost 1 base, and 12 bases lay in between. CDR1 is SGHTA, CDR2 FQGTGA, per germline. The CDR3 nucleotides read TGTGCCAGCAGCTCAAGCGGGTTCCGCACAGATACGCAGTATTTT. This sequence encodes CASSSSGFRTDTQYF.

The V and J genes are TRBV5-5 and TRBJ1-1; 8 positions match TRBD1. Germline loops: CDR1 SGHKS, CDR2 YYEKEE (reference sequence). There are 15 residues in the CDR3. Trimming cost V 0 bases and J 3 bases; bases outside gene matches: 4. In nucleotides, the CDR3 is TGTGCCAGCAGCTTGGTCGGGACAGGAGACACTGAAGCTTTCTTT. This encodes CASSLVGTGDTEAFF.